This T cell receptor beta chain comes out of a study of blood T cell repertoires in COVID-19. This clone was observed a single time. V lost 2 bases and J lost 4, with 16 bases in between. This CDR3 comprises 16 residues. The germline CDR1 and CDR2 sequences are SGHDN and FVKESK. The table came from immunoSEQ multiplex PCR; TCRdb's copy has only in-frame clones and leaves some out. In the table there are 35,000 to 55,000 clones, 87% of which are singletons. What was sequenced was peripheral blood. The rearrangement uses TRBV14 and TRBJ2-3; maybe TRBD1 (5 bases). This TCR derives from a human donor in a cohort sampled during active COVID-19. The DNA of the CDR3 is TGTGCCAGCAGCCAATTTAAGACAGTAGGTCCAGATACGCAGTATTTT. Translated, it gives CASSQFKTVGPDTQYF.